The 27 T cell receptor beta chains below all came from one sample that was sequenced in a study of T cell repertoires in cytomegalovirus infection. What these receptors recognize is not known. TCRdb re-derived calls from the reads in MiXCR, one entry per CDR3 protein. The table has 100,000 to 150,000 distinct CDR3 sequences, 32% seen once. This specimen consisted of CD8+ T cells from cultured PBMCs, obtained from culture after CMV antigen stimulation. Source of these receptors: a human donor in good health (CMV status not recorded). Some clones in this sample may be carry-over from other donors' samples.

The chain recombines TRBV27 with TRBJ1-5; tentatively, D is TRBD1 (6 bases). Germline CDR1 MNHEY, CDR2 SMNVEV (reference sequence). CDR3 length equals 13 residues. The V gene lost 5 bases and the J gene lost 9 bases, with 14 bases spanning the gap. The CDR3 DNA reads as TGTGCCAGCAGTACAAGGGGGTACCGGCCCCAGCATTTT. It specifies CASSTRGYRPQHF.

This clonotype was detected a few times. The chain links TRBV23-1 to TRBJ2-3; TRBD2 agrees at 9 bases. TRBV23-1 falls under the ORF class, with uncertain function. V lost 2 bases and J lost 2; bases outside the gene matches: 14. The CDR3 consists of 19 residues. CDR3 loop: CASSQQLIERGDLTDTQYF. In DNA form, the CDR3 reads TGCGCCAGCAGTCAACAGTTGATAGAGCGGGGGGACCTCACAGATACGCAGTATTTT.

This clonotype was found a few times. The chain is built from TRBV7-2 and TRBJ1-2; maybe TRBD1 (5 bases). Trimming shortened V by 0 bases and J by 4 bases, and 15 bases separated the two germline ends. The CDR3 loop spans 16 amino acids. From germline, CDR1 is SGHTA and CDR2 FQGNSA. The CDR3 DNA sequence: TGTGCCAGCAGCTTAGCAGGGGAGGTCACGATCTATGGCTACACCTTC. This encodes CASSLAGEVTIYGYTF. The whole variable domain, remainder taken from reference TRBV7-2 and TRBJ1-2, is GAGVSQSPSNKVTEKGKDVELRCDPISGHTALYWYRQSLGQGLEFLIYFQGNSAPDKSGLPSDRFSAERTGGSVSTLTIQRTQQEDSAVYLCASSLAGEVTIYGYTFGSGTRLTVV.

For the CDR3, the DNA is TGTGCCAGCAGTTTACACCCCTACTCCGGCTATGCAGGGGCCAACGTCCTGACTTTC. It is translated as CASSLHPYSGYAGANVLTF. The V and J genes are TRBV6-5 and TRBJ2-6, with D uncertain. The germline V gene encodes CDR1 MNHEY and CDR2 SVGAGI. V lost 4 bases and J lost 4, with 23 bases in between. There are 19 residues in the CDR3.

In this sample, this clonotype turned up a few times. The chain employs TRBV7-6 and TRBJ1-2; maybe TRBD1 (5 bases). The CDR3 has 15 residues. CDR1 is SGHVS, CDR2 FNYEAQ, per germline. With 5 bases removed from V and 6 bases from J, the gap between germline ends came to 19 bases. The CDR3 region has the DNA TGTGCCAGCAGCCCCGAAAATCCGCAGGGTCATGGCTACACCTTC. Protein product: CASSPENPQGHGYTF.

This sequence joins TRBV5-6 and TRBJ2-5; 9 nucleotides agree with TRBD1. The CDR3 spans 15 residues. V dropped 2 bases and J dropped 4; count of bases not matched to a gene: 6. Germline V gene data show CDR1 as SGHDT and CDR2 as YYEEEE. The CDR3 sequence: CASSFSPTGGETQYF. The CDR3 DNA follows: TGTGCCAGCAGCTTCTCGCCGACAGGGGGAGAGACCCAGTACTTC.

The chain employs TRBV11-2 and TRBJ1-1, with a weak D call TRBD1 (6 bases). CDR3 length: 15 residues. Trimming removed 0 bases at V and 1 base at J, with 9 bases between. CDR1 SGHAT and CDR2 FQNNGV come from the germline V gene. The CDR3 coding sequence is TGTGCCAGCAGCTTAGATTACAGGGCGAACACTGAAGCTTTCTTT. This gives the protein CASSLDYRANTEAFF.

The genes are TRBV15 and TRBJ2-3; unclear D gene. The germline V gene encodes CDR1 LNHNV and CDR2 YYDKDF (reference sequence). The CDR3 is 16 amino acids. Trimming took 1 base from V and 2 from J, leaving 13 bases between them. CDR3 sequence: CATSRVWVTHTDTQYF. The DNA for the CDR3 is TGTGCCACCAGCAGAGTTTGGGTCACCCACACAGATACGCAGTATTTT.

This clonotype was counted a few times. The genes are TRBV6-6 and TRBJ2-1, with D possibly being TRBD1 (6 bases). V shed 7 bases and J shed 2 bases, with 12 bases lying between them. The germline V gene has CDR1 MNHNY and CDR2 SVGAGI (reference sequence). This CDR3 has 14 residues. In DNA, the CDR3 is TGTGCCAGCAACCCGACAGGAACCTACAATGAGCAGTTCTTC. This gives the protein CASNPTGTYNEQFF.

The chain joins TRBV6-1 to TRBJ1-2, with TRBD1 as a possible D gene (5 bases). This CDR3 has 15 residues. The germline gives CDR1 MNHNS, CDR2 SASEGT. Trimming cost V 2 bases and J 6 bases, with 16 bases left between them. This CDR3 reads CASSEFPTGRNGYTF. The CDR3 coding sequence is TGTGCCAGCAGTGAATTCCCTACAGGCAGAAATGGCTACACCTTC.

The chain carries TRBV10-3 and TRBJ2-7, with 7 bases identical to TRBD2. CDR1 and CDR2 from the germline V gene are ENHRY and SYGVKD. The CDR3 has 12 amino acids. With V trimmed by 8 bases and J by 5 bases, 6 bases remained unmatched. The CDR3 loop is CAIGGSGDEQYF. DNA for the CDR3: TGTGCCATCGGGGGGAGCGGGGACGAGCAGTACTTC.

This sequence joins TRBV6-6 and TRBJ1-2; no definite D call. This CDR3 is built from 13 residues. CDR1 MNHNY and CDR2 SVGAGI come from the germline V gene (reference sequence). Trimming pared 4 bases from V and 4 bases from J, leaving 10 bases between. The CDR3 spells CASSFWGGYGYTF. CDR3 bases: TGTGCCAGCAGTTTCTGGGGTGGCTATGGCTACACCTTC.

The chain recombines TRBV7-8 with TRBJ1-2; 8 nucleotides match TRBD1. CDR1 SGHVS and CDR2 FQNEAQ come from the germline V gene. The CDR3 is 16 amino acids. V dropped 1 base and J dropped 4; count of bases not matched to a gene: 8. The CDR3 DNA reads TGTGCCAGCAGCTTAGACCCGACAGGGGAAAGCTATGGCTACACCTTC. It encodes CASSLDPTGESYGYTF.

The CDR3 sequence is CASMAETQYF. DNA for the CDR3: TGTGCCAGCATGGCAGAGACCCAGTACTTC. The rearrangement links TRBV6-6 to TRBJ2-5; D call uncertain. V was clipped by 7 bases and J by 4 bases, with 4 bases between them. This CDR3 comprises 10 residues. Germline CDR1 is MNHNY and CDR2 is SVGAGI (reference sequence).

Only a few counts were recorded for this clonotype. This chain links TRBV6-2 or TRBV6-3 with TRBJ2-7; tentative D call: TRBD1 (6 bases). Germline V gene data show CDR1 as MNHEY and CDR2 as SVGEGT. CDR3 length: 15 residues. Between the trimmed V and J ends, which lost 0 bases and 6 bases, there was a span of 15 bases. CDR3 loop: CASSYSAEAGVEQYF. CDR3 bases: TGTGCCAGCAGTTACTCAGCTGAAGCAGGGGTCGAGCAGTACTTC.

This rearrangement joins TRBV4-2 to TRBJ1-5, with 7 bases lining up with TRBD1. Losses at the gene ends were 4 bases for V and 5 bases for J; bases not matched to a gene: 8. The CDR3 sequence is 15 residues long. From germline, CDR1 is LGHNA and CDR2 YNFKEQ. The CDR3 DNA follows: TGTGCCAGCAGCCTTGACAGGGCTCCTCATCAGCCCCAGCATTTT. This codes for CASSLDRAPHQPQHF.

Many counts were recorded for this clonotype. The rearrangement joins TRBV12-3 or TRBV12-4 to TRBJ1-1; weak D call: TRBD1 (6 bases). The V and J ends lost 5 bases and 4 bases respectively, with 14 bases between them. The CDR3 runs 14 residues. DNA of the CDR3: TGTGCCAGCAGTATCACAGGGAAGGCCACTGAAGCTTTCTTT. It is translated as CASSITGKATEAFF.

This clonotype was seen repeatedly, ten times or more. CDR3 in DNA: TGTGCCAGCAGCCTCAACCACCAGCGGGACGATATTACTCCTTACGAGCAGTACTTC. Translation: CASSLNHQRDDITPYEQYF. V and J are TRBV7-8 and TRBJ2-7; 7 bases align to TRBD2. This CDR3 comprises 19 residues. J lost 4 bases, V lost 5 bases, and 23 bases had no gene match. Germline V gene lookup returns CDR1 SGHVS and CDR2 FQNEAQ.

V usage is TRBV6-5 and J usage is TRBJ1-1, with unresolved D. The CDR3 extends over 17 amino acids. V was clipped by 6 bases and J by 0 bases, with 20 bases between them. Germline V CDR1 and CDR2: MNHEY, SVGAGI. CDR3 sequence (DNA): TGTGCCAGCAGCTCACCCAGAATAAAAACAGTGAACACTGAAGCTTTCTTT. It yields the protein CASSSPRIKTVNTEAFF.

This clonotype showed up many times. The chain links TRBV19 to TRBJ1-5; no reliable D call. Trimming removed 6 bases at V and 1 base at J, with 13 bases between. CDR3 size: 15 residues. CDR1 LNHDA and CDR2 SQIVND come from the germline V gene (reference sequence). This CDR3 reads CASRLRVESNQPQHF. In DNA form, the CDR3 reads TGTGCCAGTAGGTTGAGAGTGGAGAGCAATCAGCCCCAGCATTTT.

This clonotype was observed many times. V usage is TRBV7-2 and J usage is TRBJ1-2; no clear D. Germline V gene lookup returns CDR1 SGHTA and CDR2 FQGNSA. The CDR3 extends over 15 amino acids. The V and J ends lost 2 bases and 3 bases respectively, with 13 bases between them. The CDR3 protein is CASSLTALDYYGYTF. DNA for the CDR3: TGTGCCAGCAGCTTAACAGCACTCGACTACTATGGCTACACCTTC. Full variable domain (remainder filled in from reference TRBV7-2 and TRBJ1-2): GAGVSQSPSNKVTEKGKDVELRCDPISGHTALYWYRQSLGQGLEFLIYFQGNSAPDKSGLPSDRFSAERTGGSVSTLTIQRTQQEDSAVYLCASSLTALDYYGYTFGSGTRLTVV.

In this sample, this clonotype turned up once. This sequence joins TRBV2 and TRBJ2-7; TRBD1 is a possible D gene (6 bases). The CDR3 loop spans 13 amino acids. Germline V gives CDR1 SNHLY, CDR2 FYNNEI. Trimming removed 8 bases from V and 0 bases from J, with 11 bases in between. CDR3 amino acids: CASGRGYSYEQYF. CDR3 coding DNA: TGTGCCAGCGGAAGGGGGTACTCCTACGAGCAGTACTTC.

V is TRBV4-1 and J is TRBJ2-5, with TRBD2 identical over 8 bases. J gave up 1 base and V 5 bases, and 9 bases lay outside the gene matches. The germline V gene has CDR1 MGHRA and CDR2 YSYEKL. This CDR3 region has 16 residues. CDR3 bases: TGCGCCAGCAGCTCGGGGGGGGGTTTGTCCCAAGAGACCCAGTACTTC. Residues: CASSSGGGLSQETQYF.

The J gene is TRBJ2-1, the V gene TRBV4-1; the match to TRBD2 covers 10 bases. Looked up from germline, CDR1 is MGHRA and CDR2 is YSYEKL. This CDR3 is built from 16 residues. The ends lost 3 bases at V and 3 bases at J; junction bases unmatched: 5. In nucleotides, the CDR3 is TGCGCCAGCAGCCAGGAATTAGCGGGGGGCTACAATGAGCAGTTCTTC. It codes for CASSQELAGGYNEQFF.

J is TRBJ1-1 and V is TRBV6-2 or TRBV6-3; no firm D call. Trimming cost V 1 base and J 1 base, with 16 bases left between them. Looked up from germline, CDR1 is MNHEY and CDR2 is SVGEGT. The CDR3 loop spans 17 amino acids. CDR3 region: CASSYFSGGVKNTEAFF. The DNA for the CDR3 is TGTGCCAGCAGTTACTTTAGTGGCGGGGTCAAGAACACTGAAGCTTTCTTT.

V and J are TRBV28 and TRBJ2-5; 11 bases align to TRBD2. Losses at the gene ends were 5 bases for V and 5 bases for J; bases not matched to a gene: 10. The CDR3 has 16 amino acids. Germline V CDR1 and CDR2: MDHEN, SYDVKM. The CDR3 spells CASSLEVAGGMETQYF. For the CDR3, the DNA is TGTGCCAGCAGTCTAGAGGTAGCGGGGGGGATGGAGACCCAGTACTTC.

This clonotype was seen a few times. V is TRBV28 and J is TRBJ2-5; D call uncertain. CDR3 length equals 15 residues. V was shortened by 6 bases and J by 3 bases, with 17 bases between the two germline ends. The germline CDR1 and CDR2 sequences are MDHEN and SYDVKM. DNA of the CDR3: TGTGCCAGCAGAAAGTACTGGGCTGAGAAAGAGACCCAGTACTTC. This codes for CASRKYWAEKETQYF.